Listed below are T cell receptor beta chains from one sample, sequenced in a study of blood T cell repertoires in COVID-19. Method: immunoSEQ multiplex PCR; TCRdb's copy keeps in-frame clones and lacks some. The repertoire holds some 80,000 clones, with around 83% as singletons. The sample consisted of peripheral blood. Receptors were obtained from a woman between 70 and 85 years old with acute or convalescent COVID-19. Each CDR3 is given with its conserved first and last residue. Each record gives: clone size, V gene, D gene, J gene, CDR3 protein, CDR3 DNA. A D gene is named only where the DNA matches it firmly. A row's size may be missing; if present it is once, few, many or a size class.

.	TRBV6-5	TRBD1	TRBJ1-4	CASTSVRDRNEKLFF	TGTGCCAGCACTTCAGTCCGGGACAGGAATGAAAAACTGTTTTTT
.	TRBV20-1	.	TRBJ1-3	CSASASDSRLRVSGNTIYF	TGCAGTGCTAGTGCGTCGGACAGCCGCCTGAGAGTCTCTGGAAACACCATATATTTT
once	TRBV3-1/TRBV3-2	.	TRBJ1-2	CASSQIPGVGGYTF	TGTGCCAGCAGCCAAATTCCGGGTGTAGGTGGCTACACCTTC
few	TRBV12-3/TRBV12-4	.	TRBJ1-3	CASRLSSGNTIYF	TGTGCCAGCAGACTTAGCTCTGGAAACACCATATATTTT
.	TRBV6-5	TRBD2	TRBJ2-2	CASRGLAGELFF	TGTGCCAGCAGGGGACTAGCCGGGGAGCTGTTTTTT
.	TRBV7-8	TRBD1	TRBJ2-3	CASSLTGAPDTQYF	TGTGCCAGCAGCTTAACAGGGGCACCAGATACGCAGTATTTT
few	TRBV3-1/TRBV3-2	TRBD1	TRBJ1-1	CASSGQGGSEAFF	TGTGCCAGCAGTGGACAGGGAGGCTCCGAAGCTTTCTTT
.	TRBV6-6	TRBD1	TRBJ1-2	CASMDRAFNYGYTF	TGTGCCAGCATGGACAGGGCCTTTAACTATGGCTACACCTTC
.	TRBV2	TRBD1	TRBJ1-1	CASRYRDRNMNTEAFF	TGTGCCAGCAGATACCGGGACAGAAATATGAACACTGAAGCTTTCTTT
once	TRBV6-1	.	TRBJ2-5	CASSEADKETQYF	TGTGCCAGCAGTGAAGCGGACAAAGAGACCCAGTACTTC
.	TRBV7-2	TRBD2	TRBJ2-7	CASSHTSGSSYEQYF	TGTGCCAGCAGCCACACTAGCGGGTCCTCCTACGAGCAGTACTTC
.	TRBV6-1	.	TRBJ2-1	CASSEEGQDYNEQFF	TGTGCCAGCAGTGAGGAGGGCCAGGACTACAATGAGCAGTTCTTC
.	TRBV6-5	.	TRBJ1-6	CAARETGIYNSPLHF	TGTGCCGCCAGAGAGACAGGAATATATAATTCACCCCTCCACTTT
.	TRBV2	TRBD2	TRBJ2-3	CASSSRGLAGTTDTQYF	TGTGCCAGCAGTTCACGTGGACTAGCGGGAACCACAGATACGCAGTATTTT
.	TRBV5-1	.	TRBJ2-7	CASRHDRDPSYEQYF	TGCGCCAGCAGACATGACAGAGATCCTTCCTACGAGCAGTACTTC
.	TRBV5-1	TRBD1	TRBJ2-5	CASSYSGTGVKETQYF	TGCGCCAGCAGCTATTCCGGGACAGGGGTGAAGGAGACCCAGTACTTC
.	TRBV24-1	TRBD1	TRBJ1-5	CATSDSRQGNRWPQHF	TGTGCCACCAGTGACTCGCGACAGGGAAACCGTTGGCCCCAGCATTTT
.	TRBV15	.	TRBJ1-2	CATSREAGLRSYTF	TGTGCCACCAGCAGAGAAGCAGGGTTACGTAGCTACACCTTC
.	TRBV11-3	.	TRBJ2-2	CASSLGGQNTGELFF	TGTGCCAGCAGCTTAGGGGGGCAGAACACCGGGGAGCTGTTTTTT
.	TRBV7-6	.	TRBJ2-1	CASSLNSYNEQFF	TGTGCCAGCAGCTTAAACAGTTACAATGAGCAGTTCTTC
few	TRBV5-1	.	TRBJ2-1	CASSLTSHEQFF	TGCGCCAGCAGCTTAACGAGTCATGAGCAGTTCTTC
.	TRBV24-1	.	TRBJ2-1	CATSDVRRGREQFF	TGTGCCACCAGTGATGTGAGGCGGGGCCGCGAGCAGTTCTTC
.	TRBV28	.	TRBJ1-4	CASSLLSSWTDAEKLFF	TGTGCCAGCAGTTTATTAAGTTCGTGGACAGACGCAGAAAAACTGTTTTTT
.	TRBV10-3	TRBD1	TRBJ2-2	CAISNGQGATGELFF	TGTGCCATTTCGAACGGACAGGGGGCCACCGGGGAGCTGTTTTTT
.	TRBV3-1/TRBV3-2	TRBD2	TRBJ2-1	CATGLASYNEQFF	TGTGCCACTGGACTAGCGTCCTACAATGAGCAGTTCTTC
.	TRBV24-1	.	TRBJ1-5	CATSDSADQPQHF	TGTGCCACCAGTGATAGTGCAGATCAGCCCCAGCATTTT
.	TRBV14	TRBD2	TRBJ2-1	CASSRSTGTTYNEQFF	TGTGCCAGCAGCCGGTCAACCGGGACTACTTACAATGAGCAGTTCTTC
.	TRBV2	.	TRBJ1-6	CASRKDSSYNSPLHF	TGTGCCAGCAGGAAAGACAGCTCCTATAATTCACCCCTCCACTTT
.	TRBV18	TRBD1	TRBJ2-7	CASSPGTDGYEQYF	TGTGCCAGCTCACCCGGGACAGATGGCTACGAGCAGTACTTC